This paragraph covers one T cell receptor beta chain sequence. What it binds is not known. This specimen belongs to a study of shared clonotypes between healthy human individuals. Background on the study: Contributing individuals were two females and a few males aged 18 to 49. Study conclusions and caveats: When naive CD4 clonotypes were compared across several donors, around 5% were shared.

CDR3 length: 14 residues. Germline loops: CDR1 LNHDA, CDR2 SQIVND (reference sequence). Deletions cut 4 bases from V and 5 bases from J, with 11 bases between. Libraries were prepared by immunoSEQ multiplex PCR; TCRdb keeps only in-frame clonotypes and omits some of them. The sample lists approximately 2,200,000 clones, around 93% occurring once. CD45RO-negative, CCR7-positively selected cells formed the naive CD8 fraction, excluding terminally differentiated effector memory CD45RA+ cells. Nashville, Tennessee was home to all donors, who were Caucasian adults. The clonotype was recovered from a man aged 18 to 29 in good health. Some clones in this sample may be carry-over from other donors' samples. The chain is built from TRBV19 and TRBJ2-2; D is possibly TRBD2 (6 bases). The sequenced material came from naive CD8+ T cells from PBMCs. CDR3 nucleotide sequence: TGTGCCAGTAGTACCCGGGAGACGACCGGGGAGCTGTTTTTT. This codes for CASSTRETTGELFF.